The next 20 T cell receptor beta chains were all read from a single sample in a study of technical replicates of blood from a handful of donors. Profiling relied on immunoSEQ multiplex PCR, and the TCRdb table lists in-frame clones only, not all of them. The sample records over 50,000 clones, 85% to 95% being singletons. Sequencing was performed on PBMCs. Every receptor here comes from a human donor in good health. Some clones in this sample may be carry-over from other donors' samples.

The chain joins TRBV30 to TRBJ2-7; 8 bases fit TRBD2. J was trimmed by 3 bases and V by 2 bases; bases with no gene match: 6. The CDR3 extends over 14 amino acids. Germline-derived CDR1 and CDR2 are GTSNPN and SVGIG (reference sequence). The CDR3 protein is CAWSWAGGLYEQYF. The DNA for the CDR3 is TGTGCCTGGAGTTGGGCGGGAGGTCTCTACGAGCAGTACTTC.

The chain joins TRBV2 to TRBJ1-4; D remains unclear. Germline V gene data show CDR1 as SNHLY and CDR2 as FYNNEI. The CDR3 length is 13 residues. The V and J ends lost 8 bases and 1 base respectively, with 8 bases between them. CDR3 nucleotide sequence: TGTGCCAGCGGAGCGAGAACTAATGAAAAACTGTTTTTT. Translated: CASGARTNEKLFF.

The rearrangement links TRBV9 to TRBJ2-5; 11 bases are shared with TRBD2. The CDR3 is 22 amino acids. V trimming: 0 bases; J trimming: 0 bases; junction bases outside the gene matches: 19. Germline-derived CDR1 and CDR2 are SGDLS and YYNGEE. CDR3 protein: CASSVAGGSGGAAGIYQETQYF. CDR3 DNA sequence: TGTGCCAGCAGCGTAGCCGGGGGTAGCGGGGGGGCCGCTGGCATCTACCAAGAGACCCAGTACTTC. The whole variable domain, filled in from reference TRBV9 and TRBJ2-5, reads DSGVTQTPKHLITATGQRVTLRCSPRSGDLSVYWYQQSLDQGLQFLIQYYNGEERAKGNILERFSAQQFPDLHSELNLSSLELGDSALYFCASSVAGGSGGAAGIYQETQYFGPGTRLLVL.

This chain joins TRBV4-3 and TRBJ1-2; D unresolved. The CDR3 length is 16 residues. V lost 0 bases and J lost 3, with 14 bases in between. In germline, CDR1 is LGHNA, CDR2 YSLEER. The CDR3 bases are TGCGCCAGCAGCCAAGATCAAGTCAGGCTGGACTATGGCTACACCTTC. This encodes CASSQDQVRLDYGYTF.

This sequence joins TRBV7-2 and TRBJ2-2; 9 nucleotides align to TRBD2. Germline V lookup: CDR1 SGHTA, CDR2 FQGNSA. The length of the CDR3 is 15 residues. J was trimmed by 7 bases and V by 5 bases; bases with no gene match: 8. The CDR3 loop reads CASSVSGGIGGELFF. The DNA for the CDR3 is TGTGCCAGCAGCGTTAGCGGGGGAATCGGCGGGGAGCTGTTTTTT.

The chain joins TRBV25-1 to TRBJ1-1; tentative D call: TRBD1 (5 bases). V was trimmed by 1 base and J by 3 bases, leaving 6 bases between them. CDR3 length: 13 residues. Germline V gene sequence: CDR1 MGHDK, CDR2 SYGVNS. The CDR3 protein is CASSESGYTEAFF. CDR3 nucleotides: TGTGCCAGCAGTGAATCAGGGTACACTGAAGCTTTCTTT.

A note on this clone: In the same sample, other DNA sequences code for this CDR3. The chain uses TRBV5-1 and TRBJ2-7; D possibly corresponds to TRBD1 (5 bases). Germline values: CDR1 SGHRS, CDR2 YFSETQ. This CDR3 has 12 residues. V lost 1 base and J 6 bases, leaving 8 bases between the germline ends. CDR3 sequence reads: CASSLTGGEQYF. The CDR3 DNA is TGCGCCAGCAGCTTGACAGGTGGCGAGCAGTACTTC.

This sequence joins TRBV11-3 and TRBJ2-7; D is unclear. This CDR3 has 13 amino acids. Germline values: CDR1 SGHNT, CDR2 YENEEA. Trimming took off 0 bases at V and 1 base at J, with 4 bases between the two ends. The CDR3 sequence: CASSLDTSYEQYF. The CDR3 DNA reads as TGTGCCAGCAGCTTAGACACATCCTACGAGCAGTACTTC.

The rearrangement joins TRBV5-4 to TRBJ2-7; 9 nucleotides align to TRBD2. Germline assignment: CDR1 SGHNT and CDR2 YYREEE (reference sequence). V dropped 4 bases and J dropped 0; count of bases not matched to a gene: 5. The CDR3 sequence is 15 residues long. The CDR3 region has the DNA TGTGCCAGCAGCCCCAGCGGGGGGAGCTCCTACGAGCAGTACTTC. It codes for CASSPSGGSSYEQYF.

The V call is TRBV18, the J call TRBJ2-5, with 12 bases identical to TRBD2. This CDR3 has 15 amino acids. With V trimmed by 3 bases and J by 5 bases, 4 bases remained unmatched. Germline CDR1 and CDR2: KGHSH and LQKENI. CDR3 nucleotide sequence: TGTGCCAGCTCACCCGGACTAGCGGGACGGGAGACCCAGTACTTC. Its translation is CASSPGLAGRETQYF.

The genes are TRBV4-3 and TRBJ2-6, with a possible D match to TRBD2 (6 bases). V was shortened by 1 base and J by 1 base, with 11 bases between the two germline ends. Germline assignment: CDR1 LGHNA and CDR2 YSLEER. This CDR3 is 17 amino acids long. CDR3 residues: CASSQGEENSGANVLTF. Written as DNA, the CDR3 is TGCGCCAGCAGCCAAGGGGAGGAAAATTCTGGGGCCAACGTCCTGACTTTC.

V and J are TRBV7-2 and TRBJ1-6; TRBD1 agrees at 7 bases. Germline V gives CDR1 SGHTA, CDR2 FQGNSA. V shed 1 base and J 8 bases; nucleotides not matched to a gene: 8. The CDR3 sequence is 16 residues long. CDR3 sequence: CASSLVARQGHSPLHF. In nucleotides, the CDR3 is TGTGCCAGCAGCTTAGTCGCAAGACAGGGTCATTCACCCCTCCACTTT.

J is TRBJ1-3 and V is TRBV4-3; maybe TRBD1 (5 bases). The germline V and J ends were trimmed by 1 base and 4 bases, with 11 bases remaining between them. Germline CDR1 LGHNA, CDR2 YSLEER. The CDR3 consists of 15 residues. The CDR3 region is CASSQVSGIGNTIYF. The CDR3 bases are TGCGCCAGCAGCCAAGTATCAGGGATCGGAAACACCATATATTTT.

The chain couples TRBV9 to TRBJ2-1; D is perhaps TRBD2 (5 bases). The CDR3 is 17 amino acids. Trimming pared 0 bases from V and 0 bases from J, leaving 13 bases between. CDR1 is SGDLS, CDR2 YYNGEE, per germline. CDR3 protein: CASSVGIRGSSYNEQFF. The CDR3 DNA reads TGTGCCAGCAGCGTAGGGATTCGGGGAAGCTCCTACAATGAGCAGTTCTTC.

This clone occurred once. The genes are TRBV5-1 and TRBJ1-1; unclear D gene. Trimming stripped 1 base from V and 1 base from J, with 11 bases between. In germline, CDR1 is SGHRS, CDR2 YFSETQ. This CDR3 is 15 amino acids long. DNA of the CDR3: TGCGCCAGCAGCTTGTGGCTGGCTCAGAACACTGAAGCTTTCTTT. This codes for CASSLWLAQNTEAFF.

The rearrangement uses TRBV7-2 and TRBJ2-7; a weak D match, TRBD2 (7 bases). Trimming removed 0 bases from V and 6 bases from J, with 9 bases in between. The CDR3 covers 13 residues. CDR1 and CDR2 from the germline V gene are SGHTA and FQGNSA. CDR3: CASSLARGGEQYF. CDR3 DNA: TGTGCCAGCAGCTTAGCGAGGGGGGGCGAGCAGTACTTC.

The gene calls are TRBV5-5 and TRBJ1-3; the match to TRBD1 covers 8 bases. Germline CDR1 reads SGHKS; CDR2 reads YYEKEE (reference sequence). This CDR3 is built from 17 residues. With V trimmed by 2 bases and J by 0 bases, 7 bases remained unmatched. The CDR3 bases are TGTGCCAGCAGCTTACAGGGGGGCGGGATCTCTGGAAACACCATATATTTT. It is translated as CASSLQGGGISGNTIYF.

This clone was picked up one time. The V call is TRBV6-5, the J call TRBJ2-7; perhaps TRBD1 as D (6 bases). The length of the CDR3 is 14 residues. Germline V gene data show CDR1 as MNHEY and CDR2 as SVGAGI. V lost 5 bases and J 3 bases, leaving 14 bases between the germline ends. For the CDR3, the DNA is TGTGCCAGCAGTGAGACAGGTATCGGCTACGAGCAGTACTTC. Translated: CASSETGIGYEQYF.

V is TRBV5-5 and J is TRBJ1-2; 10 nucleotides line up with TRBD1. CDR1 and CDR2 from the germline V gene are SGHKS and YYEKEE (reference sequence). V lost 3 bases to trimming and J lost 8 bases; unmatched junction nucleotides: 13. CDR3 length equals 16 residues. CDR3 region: CASSSGPGTGARGYTF. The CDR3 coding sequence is TGTGCCAGCAGCTCTGGCCCCGGGACAGGGGCCCGGGGCTACACCTTC.

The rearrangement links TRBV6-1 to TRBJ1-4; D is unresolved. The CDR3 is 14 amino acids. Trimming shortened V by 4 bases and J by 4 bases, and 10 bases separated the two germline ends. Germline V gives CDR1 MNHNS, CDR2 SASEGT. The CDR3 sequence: CASSGAHDNEKLFF. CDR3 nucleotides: TGTGCCAGCAGTGGGGCACACGATAATGAAAAACTGTTTTTT.